The 13 T cell receptor beta chains given below trace back to one sample, sequenced in a study of shared clonotypes between healthy human individuals. Measured with immunoSEQ multiplex PCR; TCRdb has only the in-frame clones, and not every one. The sample contains 2 million to 2.5 million clones, approximately 96% of which appear only once. The specimen was naive CD4+ T cells sorted from blood. Subset noted: CD45RA+ positively selected. The receptors come from a man aged 18 to 29 in good health.

This clone was found once. The chain has TRBV6-5 and TRBJ1-6; tentative D call: TRBD1 (5 bases). The CDR3 spans 13 residues. CDR1 MNHEY and CDR2 SVGAGI come from the germline V gene. V was cut by 6 bases and J by 7 bases, with 10 bases left in between. Here the CDR3 DNA reads TGTGCCAGCAGACTGGGGGTAAATTCACCCCTCCACTTT. This sequence encodes CASRLGVNSPLHF.

The chain has TRBV5-4 and TRBJ2-7; 8 nucleotides agree with TRBD2. Germline CDR1 SGHNT, CDR2 YYREEE (reference sequence). The CDR3 extends over 16 amino acids. The V and J ends lost 4 bases and 0 bases, in that order; junction bases with no gene match: 9. CDR3 amino acids: CASSAPQRGSSYEQYF. Here the CDR3 DNA reads TGTGCCAGCAGCGCTCCTCAGCGGGGGAGCTCCTACGAGCAGTACTTC.

J is TRBJ1-4 and V is TRBV27; weak D call: TRBD1 (5 bases). Deletions cut 4 bases from V and 8 bases from J, with 14 bases between. The CDR3 is 14 residues long. Germline CDR1 MNHEY, CDR2 SMNVEV (reference sequence). In DNA form, the CDR3 reads TGTGCCAGCAGTTCCCCAGGGTTAGGGGAAAAACTGTTTTTT. Amino acids: CASSSPGLGEKLFF.

The sample holds a few counts of this clone. The chain joins TRBV28 to TRBJ1-5; possibly TRBD1 for D (6 bases). Germline V lookup: CDR1 MDHEN, CDR2 SYDVKM. CDR3 length equals 13 residues. Trimming took 6 bases from V and 1 from J, leaving 7 bases between them. The CDR3 sequence: CASRQGSNQPQHF. In nucleotides, the CDR3 is TGTGCCAGCAGGCAGGGGAGCAATCAGCCCCAGCATTTT.

The CDR3 sequence is CAWSGDRTYFKLAKNIQYF. The CDR3 DNA reads TGTGCCTGGAGTGGGGACAGGACCTATTTTAAGTTAGCCAAAAACATTCAGTACTTC. V and J are TRBV30 and TRBJ2-4; 8 bases map to TRBD1. With V trimmed by 1 base and J by 0 bases, 14 bases remained unmatched. The CDR3 has 19 residues. Germline loops: CDR1 GTSNPN, CDR2 SVGIG (reference sequence).

This clone appeared a few times. The rearrangement uses TRBV6-6 and TRBJ1-5, with TRBD1 matching over 8 bases. J was trimmed by 7 bases and V by 4 bases; bases with no gene match: 12. The V gene's germline CDR1 is MNHNY and CDR2 SVGAGI (reference sequence). This CDR3 is built from 16 residues. DNA for the CDR3: TGTGCCAGCAGTTTCGGGACAGGACAGGGAATACAGCCCCAGCATTTT. This codes for CASSFGTGQGIQPQHF.

The rearrangement uses TRBV10-1 and TRBJ2-2; D uncertain. There are 15 residues in the CDR3. Germline lookup yields CDR1 WNHNN and CDR2 SYGVQD (reference sequence). Trimming removed 6 bases at V and 4 bases at J, with 15 bases between. As DNA, the CDR3 is TGCGCCAGCAGCGAAGCCGGTGCCGGCACCGGGGAGCTGTTTTTT. It specifies CASSEAGAGTGELFF.

The chain is built from TRBV6-1 and TRBJ2-7; the D is unclear. This CDR3 has 13 amino acids. Deletions cut 7 bases from V and 1 base from J, with 11 bases between. CDR1 MNHNS and CDR2 SASEGT come from the germline V gene. This chain's CDR3 is CASTASLSYEQYF. Here the CDR3 DNA reads TGTGCCAGCACGGCGTCTCTATCCTACGAGCAGTACTTC.

This clone has only one observation. J is TRBJ1-5 and V is TRBV28; D is undetermined. Deletions cut 6 bases from V and 0 bases from J, with 18 bases between. Germline CDR1 reads MDHEN; CDR2 reads SYDVKM. There are 17 residues in the CDR3. The CDR3 DNA is TGTGCCAGCAGACCCGCCGCCCGGCAACCTAGCAATCAGCCCCAGCATTTT. It yields the protein CASRPAARQPSNQPQHF.

J is TRBJ2-7 and V is TRBV6-5, with D possibly TRBD1 on 5 matching bases. Looked up from germline, CDR1 is MNHEY and CDR2 is SVGAGI. Trimming took off 8 bases at V and 7 bases at J, with 12 bases between the two ends. The CDR3 has 11 amino acids. CDR3 in amino acids: CASAQGREQYF. In DNA, the CDR3 is TGTGCCAGCGCTCAGGGTCGGGAGCAGTACTTC.

The chain joins TRBV4-2 to TRBJ2-2, with 7 bases aligning to TRBD1. The CDR3 sequence is 15 residues long. Looked up from germline, CDR1 is LGHNA and CDR2 is YNFKEQ. Trimming took 4 bases from V and 3 from J; bases not matched to a gene: 5. CDR3 amino acids: CASSRVDRDTGELFF. In DNA, the CDR3 is TGTGCCAGCAGCCGAGTCGACAGGGACACCGGGGAGCTGTTTTTT.

This chain joins TRBV10-3 and TRBJ2-7; D perhaps matches TRBD2 (6 bases). Germline lookup yields CDR1 ENHRY and CDR2 SYGVKD. V was clipped by 6 bases and J by 4 bases, with 16 bases between them. The CDR3 is made up of 14 amino acids. CDR3 region: CAISKGGGSYEQYF. As DNA, the CDR3 is TGTGCCATCAGCAAGGGTGGAGGGTCGTACGAGCAGTACTTC.

The J gene is TRBJ1-6, the V gene TRBV6-5; the D gene is possibly TRBD1 (6 bases). Trimming left V 8 bases short and J 7 bases short, with 15 bases between. CDR1 MNHEY and CDR2 SVGAGI come from the germline V gene. The CDR3 runs 14 residues. CDR3 in amino acids: CASGYGGYNSPLHF. The CDR3 DNA sequence: TGTGCCAGCGGCTATGGGGGCTACAATTCACCCCTCCACTTT.